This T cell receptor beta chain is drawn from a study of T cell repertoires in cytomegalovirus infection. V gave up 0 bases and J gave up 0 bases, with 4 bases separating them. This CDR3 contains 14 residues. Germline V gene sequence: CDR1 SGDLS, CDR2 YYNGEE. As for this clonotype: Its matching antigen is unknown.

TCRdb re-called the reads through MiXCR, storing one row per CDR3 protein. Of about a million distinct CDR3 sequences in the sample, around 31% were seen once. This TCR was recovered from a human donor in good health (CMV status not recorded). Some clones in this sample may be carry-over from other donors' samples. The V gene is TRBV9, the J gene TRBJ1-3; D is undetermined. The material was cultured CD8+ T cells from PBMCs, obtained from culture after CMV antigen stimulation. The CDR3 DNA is TGTGCCAGCAGCGTAGACAACTCTGGAAACACCATATATTTT. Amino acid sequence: CASSVDNSGNTIYF.